A selection of T cell receptor beta chains follows, all from one sample in a study of control samples from healthy donors and cancer patients. Assay: immunoSEQ multiplex PCR; the TCRdb copy retains only in-frame clones and omits some. This table holds fewer than 120,000 clones, around nine tenths found once. Sequencing used PBMCs. These receptors all come from a woman between 55 and 75 years old with lung cancer. The conserved cysteine and the conserved F or W are not part of the CDR3 here. The D gene is left open where the match is weak. Where a row states a size, it is once, few, many or the class of an expanded clone; other rows omit it.

abundance | d_gene | j_gene | v_gene | CDR3aa
NA | TRBD1 | TRBJ1-5 | TRBV7-9 | ASSFVGQGNSNQPQH
NA | NA | TRBJ2-5 | TRBV7-3 | ASSLIAGAQETQY
NA | NA | TRBJ2-7 | TRBV6-6 | VSRRRLSSNYYEQY
NA | NA | TRBJ1-2 | TRBV4-2 | ASSQGSGANYGYT
once | TRBD1 | TRBJ1-1 | TRBV5-4 | ASSSTGGAGTEAF
NA | NA | TRBJ1-6 | TRBV5-1 | ASSSGILLNSPLH
NA | NA | TRBJ1-1 | TRBV14 | ASSHGSTEAF
NA | NA | TRBJ2-7 | TRBV12-3/TRBV12-4 | ASSFTQEDEQY
NA | TRBD2 | TRBJ2-3 | TRBV6-5 | ASRAPGLAGGTQY
NA | TRBD1 | TRBJ1-1 | TRBV5-6 | ASSGTGRNTEAF
NA | TRBD1 | TRBJ1-6 | TRBV5-4 | ASSSPPDRSPLH
NA | NA | TRBJ1-5 | TRBV28 | ASSTGGGNQPQH
NA | NA | TRBJ1-5 | TRBV3-1/TRBV3-2 | ASSHTPGTPVNQPQH
NA | NA | TRBJ1-2 | TRBV14 | ASSSGTDYGYT
NA | NA | TRBJ1-3 | TRBV19 | ASSPRTAIFSGNTIY